The 18 T cell receptor beta chains given below trace back to one sample, sequenced in a study of human T cells and chemical hapten exposure. Documented time point: pre-sensitization, week 0. Treatment noted: therapeutic diphenylcyclopropenone sensitization with weekly scalp DPC. TCRdb re-derived calls from the RACE reads in MiXCR, one entry per CDR3 protein. This sample carries 300,000 to 400,000 distinct CDR3 sequences, around 5.5% of them seen once, and the ten largest clones take 2.6%. Here the sequenced sample was whole blood, taken in connection with sensitization to the hapten diphenylcyclopropenone (DPC). These receptor sequences come from a woman between 45 and 60 years old with alopecia areata. Some clones in this sample may be carry-over from other donors' samples.

There are many counts of this clonotype. This chain joins TRBV7-2 and TRBJ2-3; D is uncertain. V was clipped by 5 bases and J by 2 bases, with 8 bases between them. Germline CDR1 and CDR2: SGHTA and FQGNSA. There are 13 residues in the CDR3. The CDR3 sequence: CASSHDYTDTQYF. The CDR3 coding sequence is TGTGCCAGCAGCCACGATTACACAGATACGCAGTATTTT.

This clonotype was detected only a few times. V gene TRBV20-1 combines with J gene TRBJ1-5; TRBD1 aligns across 7 bases. Germline CDR1 DFQATT, CDR2 SNEGSKA (reference sequence). Trimming cost V 6 bases and J 0 bases; bases outside gene matches: 5. The CDR3 has 14 residues. The CDR3: CSAFGTDSNQPQHF. In nucleotides, the CDR3 is TGCAGTGCCTTCGGGACAGATAGCAATCAGCCCCAGCATTTT.

There are many counts of this clonotype. The chain has TRBV10-3 and TRBJ1-2; 11 bases are shared with TRBD1. The CDR3 is 13 amino acids. V shed 8 bases, J shed 7 bases, and the junction held 6 bases outside the gene matches. Germline V gene lookup returns CDR1 ENHRY and CDR2 SYGVKD. The CDR3 DNA is TGTGCCATCGCTGGACAGGGGGCGCCTGGCTACACCTTC. This codes for CAIAGQGAPGYTF.

This clonotype was counted at least ten times. The chain uses TRBV6-2 or TRBV6-3 and TRBJ2-1; D uncertain. The CDR3 has 12 residues. Germline loops: CDR1 MNHEY, CDR2 SVGEGT. V gave up 5 bases and J gave up 8 bases, with 10 bases separating them. The CDR3 bases are TGTGCCAGCAGTAAAGCCGGTCATGAGCAGTTCTTC. Its translation is CASSKAGHEQFF.

This clonotype was counted ten times or more. The chain carries TRBV4-2 and TRBJ2-1; 9 bases are a match to TRBD2. The ends lost 7 bases at V and 7 bases at J; junction bases unmatched: 11. Germline loops: CDR1 LGHNA, CDR2 YNFKEQ. The CDR3 loop spans 15 amino acids. The CDR3 sequence: CASTWVAGDKNEQFF. In DNA, the CDR3 is TGTGCCAGCACTTGGGTAGCGGGAGATAAAAATGAGCAGTTCTTC.

This clonotype was seen repeatedly, ten times or more. The CDR3 DNA sequence: TGTGCCAGCAGGTGGAGCAACGAGCAGTACTTC. Translated: CASRWSNEQYF. The chain combines TRBV2 with TRBJ2-7; no definite D call. Germline CDR1 and CDR2: SNHLY and FYNNEI. V shed 6 bases and J shed 5 bases, with 8 bases lying between them. The CDR3 covers 11 residues. The whole variable domain, remainder taken from reference TRBV2 and TRBJ2-7, is EPEVTQTPSHQVTQMGQEVILRCVPISNHLYFYWYRQILGQKVEFLVSFYNNEISEKSEIFDDQFSVERPDGSNFTLKIRSTKLEDSAMYFCASRWSNEQYFGPGTRLTVT.

The table lists this clonotype with a few counts. The chain employs TRBV27 and TRBJ2-5; maybe TRBD1 (6 bases). Trimming left V 4 bases short and J 5 bases short, with 11 bases between. The V gene's germline CDR1 is MNHEY and CDR2 SMNVEV (reference sequence). This CDR3 is 13 amino acids long. The CDR3 loop reads CASSSDRWETQYF. The CDR3 nucleotides are TGTGCCAGCAGTTCCGACAGGTGGGAGACCCAGTACTTC.

This clonotype was seen repeatedly, ten times or more. This chain uses TRBV6-1 with TRBJ1-1; unclear D gene. CDR3 length equals 15 residues. In germline, CDR1 is MNHNS, CDR2 SASEGT. V dropped 4 bases and J dropped 0 bases, with 12 bases sitting between them. The CDR3 protein is CASSVGPGLNTEAFF. CDR3 in DNA: TGTGCCAGCAGTGTCGGCCCTGGGCTGAACACTGAAGCTTTCTTT.

The chain employs TRBV27 and TRBJ2-7; D is perhaps TRBD1 or TRBD2 (6 bases each). The CDR3 covers 16 residues. In germline, CDR1 is MNHEY, CDR2 SMNVEV (reference sequence). V lost 0 bases and J 4 bases, leaving 16 bases between the germline ends. The CDR3 nucleotides are TGTGCCAGCAGTTTATCGGGGGCGGGGATTGGGTACGAGCAGTACTTC. It encodes CASSLSGAGIGYEQYF.

This clonotype was found a few times. J is TRBJ2-7 and V is TRBV11-2; D is unresolved. The CDR3 has 13 residues. The V gene's germline CDR1 is SGHAT and CDR2 FQNNGV. V lost 4 bases and J 2 bases, leaving 9 bases between the germline ends. The CDR3 nucleotides read TGTGCCAGCAGCTCGGACGGTCCCTACGAGCAGTACTTC. Protein product: CASSSDGPYEQYF.

This clonotype was recorded many times. The chain uses TRBV20-1 and TRBJ2-1; 10 nucleotides match TRBD2. The trim removed 8 bases at V and 6 bases at J, leaving 10 bases unmatched. Per germline, CDR1 DFQATT and CDR2 SNEGSKA (reference sequence). The CDR3 spans 14 residues. The CDR3 bases are TGCAGTACTTTACCCAGCGGGAGGGCCAATGAGCAGTTCTTC. It translates to CSTLPSGRANEQFF.

V gene TRBV20-1 combines with J gene TRBJ2-1; D may be TRBD1 or TRBD2 (5 bases each). The CDR3 has 12 residues. Germline V gene sequence: CDR1 DFQATT, CDR2 SNEGSKA (reference sequence). Trimming took 4 bases from V and 9 from J, leaving 13 bases between them. DNA of the CDR3: TGCAGTGCTATTCCGGGGACCGTTGAGCAGTTCTTC. It yields the protein CSAIPGTVEQFF.

This clonotype came up many times. The V gene is TRBV4-1, the J gene TRBJ1-1; D is possibly TRBD1 (6 bases). The CDR3 covers 15 residues. Germline CDR1 MGHRA, CDR2 YSYEKL. V gave up 0 bases and J gave up 8 bases, with 16 bases separating them. The CDR3 loop reads CASSQDFRGEIEAFF. In DNA, the CDR3 is TGCGCCAGCAGCCAAGATTTTAGGGGGGAGATCGAAGCTTTCTTT.

In its sample, this clonotype was seen a few times. The chain links TRBV6-1 to TRBJ2-7; D unclear. Per germline, CDR1 MNHNS and CDR2 SASEGT. There are 12 residues in the CDR3. V was shortened by 2 bases and J by 5 bases, with 7 bases between the two germline ends. This CDR3 is CASSEPLDEQYF. DNA of the CDR3: TGTGCCAGCAGTGAACCCCTGGACGAGCAGTACTTC.

This clonotype was observed a handful of times. CDR3 bases: TGCAGCGCCAATAAACAGGGCCCTAACTATGGCTACACCTTC. It yields the protein CSANKQGPNYGYTF. The chain employs TRBV29-1 and TRBJ1-2, with D possibly being TRBD1 (6 bases). Germline V CDR1 and CDR2: SQVTM, ANQGSEA. The CDR3 sequence is 14 residues long. Trimming shortened V by 7 bases and J by 0 bases, and 15 bases separated the two germline ends.

V and J are TRBV4-1 and TRBJ2-7; weak D call: TRBD2 (7 bases). Trimming stripped 0 bases from V and 0 bases from J, with 15 bases between. In germline, CDR1 is MGHRA, CDR2 YSYEKL. The CDR3 is 17 residues long. The CDR3 DNA sequence: TGCGCCAGCAGCCAAGATTTGCGGGGGCGCAACTCCTACGAGCAGTACTTC. It codes for CASSQDLRGRNSYEQYF.

This clonotype has just a few counts. The rearrangement uses TRBV29-1 and TRBJ1-1; perhaps TRBD1 as D (6 bases). The length of the CDR3 is 13 residues. The V gene's germline CDR1 is SQVTM and CDR2 ANQGSEA. Trimming stripped 4 bases from V and 7 bases from J, with 16 bases between. The CDR3 spells CSVVVPGEGEAFF. The CDR3 DNA reads TGCAGCGTTGTAGTTCCAGGGGAAGGTGAAGCTTTCTTT. Drawing the rest from reference TRBV29-1 and TRBJ1-1, the complete variable domain is SAVISQKPSRDICQRGTSLTIQCQVDSQVTMMFWYRQQPGQSLTLIATANQGSEATYESGFVIDKFPISRPNLTFSTLTVSNMSPEDSSIYLCSVVVPGEGEAFFGQGTRLTVV.

Points on this clonotype: A read error may explain this, as a much larger clone is one base away. This chain uses TRBV20-1 with TRBJ1-2; 8 positions agree with TRBD1. The germline CDR1 and CDR2 sequences are DFQATT and SNEGSKA (reference sequence). The CDR3 contains 13 residues. CDR3 loop: CRAPGQGRYGYTF. The DNA for the CDR3 is TGCAGGGCACCCGGACAGGGAAGATATGGCTACACCTTC.